This entry features one T cell receptor beta chain sequence. The data stem from a study of CD8+CD57+ T cells in acquired aplastic anemia. CDR3 and TCR beta VDJ profiling relied on genomic DNA as the template. A single record per CDR3 protein comes from TCRdb applying MiXCR to the reads. The sample yields 250,000 to 300,000 distinct CDR3 sequences, approximately 57% seen once. Trimming pared 6 bases from V and 2 bases from J, leaving 11 bases between. Germline values: CDR1 DFQATT, CDR2 SNEGSKA (reference sequence). CDR3 size: 12 residues. The J gene is TRBJ2-7, the V gene TRBV20-1, with D hard to call. Sequenced sample: sorted CD4+, CD8+, or CD8+CD57+ T cells (not recorded which) from PBMCs. The TCR originated in a human donor with severe aplastic anemia or a healthy control (not recorded which). As DNA, the CDR3 is TGCAGTGCACCCTATGGCGCCTACGAGCAGTACTTC. This sequence encodes CSAPYGAYEQYF.